This TCR beta chain was retrieved from a study of CD8+CD57+ T cells in acquired aplastic anemia. This clonotype was counted many times. Germline V CDR1 and CDR2: MNHEY, SVGAGI. The CDR3 covers 13 residues. The V end lost 2 bases, the J end lost 4 bases, and 8 bases lay between the germline ends. It was genomic DNA that served as the template for profiling TCR beta VDJ and CDR3. TCRdb used MiXCR to reprocess the reads, holding one entry per CDR3 protein. The sample has around 200,000 distinct CDR3 sequences; 54% are singletons. The sequenced material came from sorted CD4+, CD8+, or CD8+CD57+ T cells (not recorded which) from PBMCs. The sequence was obtained from a human donor in good health, serving as a control. The V gene is TRBV6-5, the J gene TRBJ1-2; no definite D call. DNA of the CDR3: TGTGCCAGCAGTTACGCCAGCTCCTATGGCTACACCTTC. It is translated as CASSYASSYGYTF.